One sample yielded the 5 T cell receptor beta chains listed below, sequenced in a study of OX40 agonist ivuxolimab in advanced cancers. Library preparation used the immunoSEQ multiplex PCR assay. This immuneACCESS table, as held by TCRdb, lists in-frame sequences with V and J called but not all clones. Of the missing ones, under half trace to an unresolved V gene in checked studies; the others have no known cause. The sample data list over 70,000 clones, and about 87% of these were observed just once. Jointly, the top ten make up under 0.65% of the sample. The sequencing here drew on CD4+ or CD8+ T cells sorted from blood, taken in a trial of the OX40 agonist ivuxolimab. The receptors were sampled from an adult with an advanced solid tumor such as melanoma, head and neck, liver or kidney cancer.

The CDR3 DNA sequence: TGTGCCAGCAGCTCCGAAGGGGAGGCCACTGAAGCTTTCTTT. Encoded protein: CASSSEGEATEAFF. V gene TRBV7-6 combines with J gene TRBJ1-1; a possible D gene is TRBD1 (5 bases). Trimming stripped 4 bases from V and 4 bases from J, with 13 bases between. Germline CDR1 reads SGHVS; CDR2 reads FNYEAQ. The CDR3 sequence is 14 residues long.

The rearrangement joins TRBV6-5 to TRBJ1-1; D is unresolved. Germline CDR1 is MNHEY and CDR2 is SVGAGI. V lost 0 bases, J lost 0 bases, and 5 bases lay in between. The CDR3 has 14 amino acids. The CDR3 protein is CASSYSELNTEAFF. The CDR3 region has the DNA TGTGCCAGCAGTTACTCAGAACTGAACACTGAAGCTTTCTTT.

The rearrangement uses TRBV6-1 and TRBJ1-3; unclear D gene. CDR1 and CDR2 from the germline V gene are MNHNS and SASEGT. This CDR3 contains 16 residues. The germline V and J ends were trimmed by 0 bases and 0 bases, with 9 bases remaining between them. Written as DNA, the CDR3 is TGTGCCAGCAGTGAAGCCGACGGGCCCTCTGGAAACACCATATATTTT. This gives the protein CASSEADGPSGNTIYF.

The chain combines TRBV9 with TRBJ2-3; D remains ambiguous. The V gene lost 0 bases and the J gene lost 7 bases, with 9 bases spanning the gap. Germline V CDR1 and CDR2: SGDLS, YYNGEE. The CDR3 sequence is 13 residues long. The CDR3 nucleotides are TGTGCCAGCAGCGTAGGGTGGGAAAATACGCAGTATTTT. This encodes CASSVGWENTQYF.

This chain joins TRBV10-2 and TRBJ2-6; 9 positions match TRBD1. CDR3 length equals 17 residues. Germline CDR1 is WSHSY and CDR2 is SAAADI. V was clipped by 3 bases and J by 4 bases; unmatched bases: 7. CDR3 residues: CASSEMDRGMGANVLTF. The CDR3 region has the DNA TGCGCCAGCAGTGAAATGGACAGGGGAATGGGGGCCAACGTCCTGACTTTC.